The present T cell receptor beta chain was sequenced within a study of beta chain features in type 1 diabetes. Study-wide findings and caveats: The analysis here could not establish whether HLA type shapes TCRB rearrangement. Overrepresentation of cells with high TCR expression could result from cDNA sequencing. Among type 1 diabetes patients, VDJ junctions had fewer insertions and more deletions. Shortening that was moderate but significant affected the TCRB CDR3s of Type 1 diabetes patients in all four CD4+ subsets.

Isolated RNA was reverse transcribed in full, so expressed TCRB transcripts were sequenced. Deep immunoSEQ sequencing covered naive, central memory and regulatory T cell samples. The repertoire was sequenced with immunoSEQ multiplex PCR; TCRdb's copy has only in-frame clones and lacks some. The sample has 680,000 or so clones; around 15% are singletons. The sample holds a few counts of this clone. The antigen remains unidentified. Other DNA sequences in this specimen translate into the identical CDR3. There are 11 residues in the CDR3. CDR1 is MGHDK and CDR2 is SYGVNS in the germline V gene. Trimming removed 3 bases at V and 3 bases at J, with 2 bases between.

This receptor was obtained from a young man with type 1 diabetes. Sequenced input: naive CD4+ T cells from blood. V is TRBV25-1 and J is TRBJ1-1; D uncertain. CDR3 DNA sequence: TGTGCCAGCAGTGAGTACACTGAAGCTTTCTTT. It encodes CASSEYTEAFF.